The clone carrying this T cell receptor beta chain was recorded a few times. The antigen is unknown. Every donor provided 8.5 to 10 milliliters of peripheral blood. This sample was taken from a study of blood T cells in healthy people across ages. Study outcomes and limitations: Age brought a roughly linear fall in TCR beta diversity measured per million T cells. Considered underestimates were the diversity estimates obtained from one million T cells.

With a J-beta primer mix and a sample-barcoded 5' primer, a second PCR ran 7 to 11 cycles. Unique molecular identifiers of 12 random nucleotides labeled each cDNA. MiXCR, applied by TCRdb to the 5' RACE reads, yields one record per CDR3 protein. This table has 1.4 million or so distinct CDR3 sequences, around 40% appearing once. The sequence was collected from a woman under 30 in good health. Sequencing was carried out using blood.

The CDR3 bases are TGTGCCAGCAGCGTCCTAGCGGTTTACAATGAGCAGTTCTTC. Its translation: CASSVLAVYNEQFF. The V call is TRBV27, the J call TRBJ2-1, with 7 bases matching TRBD2. Trimming removed 6 bases from V and 4 bases from J; junction bases left unmatched: 6. This CDR3 is 14 amino acids long. CDR1 MNHEY and CDR2 SMNVEV come from the germline V gene (reference sequence).